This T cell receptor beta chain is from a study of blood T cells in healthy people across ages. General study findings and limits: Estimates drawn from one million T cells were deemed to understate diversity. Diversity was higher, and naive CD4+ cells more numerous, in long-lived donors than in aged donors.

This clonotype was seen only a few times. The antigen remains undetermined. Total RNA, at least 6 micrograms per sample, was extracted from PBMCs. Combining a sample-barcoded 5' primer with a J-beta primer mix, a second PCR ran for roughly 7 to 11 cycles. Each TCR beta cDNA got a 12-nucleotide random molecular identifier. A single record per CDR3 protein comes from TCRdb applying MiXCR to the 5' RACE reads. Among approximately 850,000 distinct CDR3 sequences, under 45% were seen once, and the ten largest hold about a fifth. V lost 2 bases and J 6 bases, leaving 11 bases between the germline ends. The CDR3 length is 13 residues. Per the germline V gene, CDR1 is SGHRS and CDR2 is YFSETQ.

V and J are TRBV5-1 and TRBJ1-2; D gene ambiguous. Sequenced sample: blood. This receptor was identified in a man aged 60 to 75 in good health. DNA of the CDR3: TGCGCCAGCAGCTTTTCCCCCGGCGATGGCTACACCTTC. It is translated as CASSFSPGDGYTF.